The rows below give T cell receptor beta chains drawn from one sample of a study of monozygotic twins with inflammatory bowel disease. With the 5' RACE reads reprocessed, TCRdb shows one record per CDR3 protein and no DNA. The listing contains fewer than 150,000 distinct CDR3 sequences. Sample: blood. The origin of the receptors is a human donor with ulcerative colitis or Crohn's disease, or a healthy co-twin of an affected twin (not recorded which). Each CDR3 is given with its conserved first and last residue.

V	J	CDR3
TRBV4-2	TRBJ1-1	CASSQVPAFLMNTEAFF
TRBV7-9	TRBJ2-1	CASSLEWTSEQFF
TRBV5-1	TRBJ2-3	CASSLGGRTDTQYF
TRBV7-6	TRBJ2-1	CASSLPRSSYNEQFF
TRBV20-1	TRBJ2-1	CSAREGQGNDEQFF
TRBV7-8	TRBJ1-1	CASSSHGGRTEAFF
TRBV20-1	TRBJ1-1	CSARDLEAGTEAFF
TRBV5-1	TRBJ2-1	CASSFGAVYNEQFF
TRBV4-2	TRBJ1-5	CASGQGRGDSNQPQHF
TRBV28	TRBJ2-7	CASSLWNGEQYF
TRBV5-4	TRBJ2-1	CASSSGLAPSYNEQFF
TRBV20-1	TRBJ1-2	CSATPQLIKGYTF
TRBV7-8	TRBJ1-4	CASSYSRGANEKLFF
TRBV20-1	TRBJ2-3	CSTPGASRSTDTQYF
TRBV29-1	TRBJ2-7	CSAEAGVTYEQYF
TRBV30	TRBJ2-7	CAWSQGGSNEQYF
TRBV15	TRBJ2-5	CATSKEGYIQETQYF
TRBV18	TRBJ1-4	CASSPLGDVMHEAFNEKLFF
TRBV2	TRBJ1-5	CASSEQGRGNQPQHF
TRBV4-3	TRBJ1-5	CASSQDPGAYSNQPQHF
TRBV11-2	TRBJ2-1	CASSLISYNEQFF